This T cell receptor beta chain was captured by sequencing in a study of T-cell reconstitution after alpha-beta-depleted transplantation in children. Molecular barcoding with unique molecular identifiers was used for the TCRbeta library. TCRdb fed the PCR reads into MiXCR, producing one record per CDR3 protein. This table has 400,000 to 500,000 distinct CDR3 sequences, approximately 11% appearing once. J was trimmed by 0 bases and V by 6 bases; bases with no gene match: 9. Germline CDR1 is DFQATT and CDR2 is SNEGSKA (reference sequence). The CDR3 totals 17 residues. This specimen was PBMCs from the stem cell graft donor, taken from the stem cell graft. The chain joins TRBV20-1 to TRBJ2-1, with 12 bases lining up with TRBD2. The TCR was taken from a human donor who donated a stem cell graft to a child with acute myeloid leukemia. The CDR3 nucleotides read TGCAGTGCGCCGGGACTAGCGGGCGGGAGCTCCTACAATGAGCAGTTCTTC. It translates to CSAPGLAGGSSYNEQFF.